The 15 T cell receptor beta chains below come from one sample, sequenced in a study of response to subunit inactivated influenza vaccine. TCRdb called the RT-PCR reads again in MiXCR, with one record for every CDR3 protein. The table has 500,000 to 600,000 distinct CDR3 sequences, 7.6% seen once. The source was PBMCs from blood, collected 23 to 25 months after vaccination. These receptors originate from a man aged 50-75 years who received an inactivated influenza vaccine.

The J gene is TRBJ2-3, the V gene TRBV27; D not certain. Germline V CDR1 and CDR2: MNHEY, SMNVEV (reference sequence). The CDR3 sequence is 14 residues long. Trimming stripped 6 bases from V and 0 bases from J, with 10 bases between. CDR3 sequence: CASSQPPSTDTQYF. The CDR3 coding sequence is TGTGCCAGCAGCCAACCCCCCAGCACAGATACGCAGTATTTT.

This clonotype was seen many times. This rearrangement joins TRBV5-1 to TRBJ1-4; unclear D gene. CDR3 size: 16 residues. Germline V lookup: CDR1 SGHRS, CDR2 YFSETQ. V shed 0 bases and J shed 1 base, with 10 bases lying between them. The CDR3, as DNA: TGCGCCAGCAGCTTGGGCCCTACCGGAACTAATGAAAAACTGTTTTTT. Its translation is CASSLGPTGTNEKLFF.

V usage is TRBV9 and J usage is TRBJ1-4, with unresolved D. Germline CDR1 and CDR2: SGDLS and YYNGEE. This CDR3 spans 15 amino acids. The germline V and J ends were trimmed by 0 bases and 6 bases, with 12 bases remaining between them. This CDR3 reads CASSVVADGYEKLFF. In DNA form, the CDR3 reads TGTGCCAGCAGCGTAGTCGCGGACGGATATGAAAAACTGTTTTTT.

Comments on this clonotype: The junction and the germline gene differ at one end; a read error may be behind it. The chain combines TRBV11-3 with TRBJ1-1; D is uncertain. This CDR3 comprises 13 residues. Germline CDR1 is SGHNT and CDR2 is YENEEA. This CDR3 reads CASSLAANAEAFF. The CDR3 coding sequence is TGTGCCAGCAGCTTAGCCGCGAACGCTGAAGCTTTCTTT.

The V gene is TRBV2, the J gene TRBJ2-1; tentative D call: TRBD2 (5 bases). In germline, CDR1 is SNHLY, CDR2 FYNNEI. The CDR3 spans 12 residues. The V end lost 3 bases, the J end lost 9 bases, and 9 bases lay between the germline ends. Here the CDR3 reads CASSDSRGEQFF. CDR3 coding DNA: TGTGCCAGCAGTGACTCCCGGGGTGAGCAGTTCTTC.

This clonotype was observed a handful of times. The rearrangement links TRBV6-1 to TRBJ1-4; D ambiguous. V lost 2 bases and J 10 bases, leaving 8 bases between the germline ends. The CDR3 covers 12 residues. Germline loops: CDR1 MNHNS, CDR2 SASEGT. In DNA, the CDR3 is TGTGCCAGCAGTGAACGGGCGCGAAAACTGTTTTTT. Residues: CASSERARKLFF.

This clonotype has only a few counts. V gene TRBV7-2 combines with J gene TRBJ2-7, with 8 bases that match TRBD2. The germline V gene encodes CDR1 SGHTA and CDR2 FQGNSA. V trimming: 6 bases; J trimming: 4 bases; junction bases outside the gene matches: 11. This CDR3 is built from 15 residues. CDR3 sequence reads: CASSNGAGGGYEQYF. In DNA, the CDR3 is TGTGCCAGCAGTAACGGGGCGGGGGGCGGATACGAGCAGTACTTC.

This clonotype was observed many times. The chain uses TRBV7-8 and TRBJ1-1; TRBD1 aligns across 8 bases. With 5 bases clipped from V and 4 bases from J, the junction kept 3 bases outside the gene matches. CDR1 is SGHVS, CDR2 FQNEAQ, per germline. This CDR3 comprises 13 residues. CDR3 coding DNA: TGTGCCAGCAGCCCGGACAGGGCCACTGAAGCTTTCTTT. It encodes CASSPDRATEAFF. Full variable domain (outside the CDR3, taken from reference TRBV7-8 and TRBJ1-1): GAGVSQSPRYKVAKRGQDVALRCDPISGHVSLFWYQQALGQGPEFLTYFQNEAQLDKSGLPSDRFFAERPEGSVSTLKIQRTQQEDSAVYLCASSPDRATEAFFGQGTRLTVV.

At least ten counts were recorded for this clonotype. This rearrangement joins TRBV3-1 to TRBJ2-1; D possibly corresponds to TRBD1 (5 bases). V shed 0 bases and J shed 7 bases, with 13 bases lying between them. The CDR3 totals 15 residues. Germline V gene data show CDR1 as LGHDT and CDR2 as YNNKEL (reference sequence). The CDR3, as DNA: TGTGCCAGCAGCCAAGATCAAGGGGTCTCAAATGAGCAGTTCTTC. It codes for CASSQDQGVSNEQFF.

CDR3 bases: TGCAGTGCTAGTAGACAGGGGTATAGCAATCAGCCCCAGCATTTT. This encodes CSASRQGYSNQPQHF. The genes are TRBV20-1 and TRBJ1-5, with TRBD1 matching over 8 bases. The CDR3 sequence is 15 residues long. V lost 3 bases and J lost 0; bases outside the gene matches: 4. Germline CDR1 and CDR2: DFQATT and SNEGSKA (reference sequence).

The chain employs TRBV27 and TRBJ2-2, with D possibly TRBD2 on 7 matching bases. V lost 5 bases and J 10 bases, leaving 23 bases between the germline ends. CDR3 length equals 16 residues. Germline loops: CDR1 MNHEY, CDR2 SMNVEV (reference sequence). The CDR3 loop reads CASSAILARGPEELFF. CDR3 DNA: TGTGCCAGCAGTGCCATACTAGCGCGGGGGCCGGAGGAGCTGTTTTTT.

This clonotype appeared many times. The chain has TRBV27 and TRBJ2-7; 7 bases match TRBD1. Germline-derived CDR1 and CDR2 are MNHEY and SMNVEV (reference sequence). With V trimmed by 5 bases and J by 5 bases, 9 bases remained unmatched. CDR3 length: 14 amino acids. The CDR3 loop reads CASSPGRGRHEQYF. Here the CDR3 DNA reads TGTGCCAGCAGTCCGGGTAGGGGGCGGCACGAGCAGTACTTC.

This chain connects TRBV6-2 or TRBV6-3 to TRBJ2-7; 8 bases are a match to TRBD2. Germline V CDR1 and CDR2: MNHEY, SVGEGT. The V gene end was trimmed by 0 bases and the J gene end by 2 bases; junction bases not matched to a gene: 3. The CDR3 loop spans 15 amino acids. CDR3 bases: TGTGCCAGCAGTTACTCGGGTAGCGGGGCCTACGAGCAGTACTTC. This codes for CASSYSGSGAYEQYF.

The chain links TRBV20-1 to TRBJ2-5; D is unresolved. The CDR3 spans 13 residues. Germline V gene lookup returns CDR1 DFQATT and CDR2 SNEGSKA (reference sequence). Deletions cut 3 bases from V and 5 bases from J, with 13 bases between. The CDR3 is CSASPSPSETQYF. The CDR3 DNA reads TGCAGTGCTAGCCCCAGCCCGTCTGAGACCCAGTACTTC.

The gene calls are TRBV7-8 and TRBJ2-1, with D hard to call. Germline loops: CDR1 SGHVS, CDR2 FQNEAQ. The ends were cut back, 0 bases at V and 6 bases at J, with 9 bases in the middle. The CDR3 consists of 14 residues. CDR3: CASSLAGQTNEQFF. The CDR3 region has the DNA TGTGCCAGCAGCTTAGCGGGCCAGACCAATGAGCAGTTCTTC.